The rows below give T cell receptor beta chains drawn from one sample of a study of blood T cell repertoires in COVID-19. Profiled with immunoSEQ multiplex PCR; TCRdb holds only in-frame clones, not every one. The profile shows around 64,000 clones, around 86% of them singletons. The sequenced sample consisted of peripheral blood. The receptors were sampled from a middle-aged man with active COVID-19. The CDR3 runs from the conserved cysteine through the conserved F or W. The D gene is left open where the match is weak. Some rows have no size entry. The others give once, few or many, or a class for an expanded clone.

>TRBD1|TRBV30|TRBJ2-7|once
TGTGCCTGGGGCTTTGGGGACAGGGAGAGCTACGAGCAGTACTTC
CAWGFGDRESYEQYF
>TRBD1|TRBV10-3|TRBJ2-7|-
TGTGCCATCAGTGAGTCTGGGACAGAAGCCTACGAGCAGTACTTC
CAISESGTEAYEQYF
>-|TRBV4-1|TRBJ2-7|-
TGCGCCAGCAGCCAAGTCATTTCCCTCGGGGCCTACGAGCAGTACTTC
CASSQVISLGAYEQYF
>-|TRBV28|TRBJ2-5|-
TGTGCCAGCAGTTTACACAAATCACAAGAGACCCAGTACTTC
CASSLHKSQETQYF
>TRBD2|TRBV5-5|TRBJ2-7|-
TGTGCCAGCAGCTCCACTAGCGGTTTTACCTACGAGCAGTACTTC
CASSSTSGFTYEQYF
>TRBD1|TRBV5-1|TRBJ2-1|once
TGCGCCAGCAGCTTGAAAGGACAGGGGCCGAATGAGCAGTTCTTC
CASSLKGQGPNEQFF
>TRBD2|TRBV20-1|TRBJ2-1|few
TGCAGTGCTAGTAACCAGCGGGAGCCCCGTGAGCAGTTCTTC
CSASNQREPREQFF
>TRBD2|TRBV7-9|TRBJ2-3|-
TGTGCCAGCAGCTTATCCAGCGGGAGGGCCACAGATACGCAGTATTTT
CASSLSSGRATDTQYF
>TRBD2|TRBV6-5|TRBJ2-1|-
TGTGCCAGCAGTCCGAGCGGGAGGGCAAATGAGCAGTTCTTC
CASSPSGRANEQFF
>-|TRBV2|TRBJ2-2|-
TGTGCCAGCAGGGCGGGACTCACCGGGGAGCTGTTTTTT
CASRAGLTGELFF
>TRBD2|TRBV11-3|TRBJ2-5|-
TGTGCCAGCAGCCCCCGGCCTAGCGGTCTAGAGACCCAGTACTTC
CASSPRPSGLETQYF
>-|TRBV19|TRBJ1-2|-
TGTGCCAGTAGGGCCGCGGGGGCGCTTTTTGGCTACACCTTC
CASRAAGALFGYTF
>-|TRBV3-1/TRBV3-2|TRBJ1-5|-
TGTGCCAGCAGCCAAGATTTAAATCAGCCCCAGCATTTT
CASSQDLNQPQHF
>-|TRBV4-1|TRBJ2-3|few
TGCGCCAGCAGCCAAGCCCGGCCGGGAGATACGCAGTATTTT
CASSQARPGDTQYF
>-|TRBV18|TRBJ1-1|once
TGTGCCAGCTCACCACGACAGGAGAACACTGAAGCTTTCTTT
CASSPRQENTEAFF
>TRBD1|TRBV28|TRBJ1-6|-
TGTGCCAGCAGTTCCGACAGGGGATTCTCACCCCTCCACTTT
CASSSDRGFSPLHF
>-|TRBV28|TRBJ1-5|-
TGTGCCAGCAGTTTGAGGCAGATCAATCAGCCCCAGCATTTT
CASSLRQINQPQHF
>TRBD1|TRBV5-4|TRBJ1-2|-
TGTGCCAGCAGCACCAAGACAGGGGGTAACTATGGCTACACCTTC
CASSTKTGGNYGYTF
>-|TRBV9|TRBJ1-2|-
TGTGCCAGCAGCCCCTCCGGGGGTGATCGTGGCTACACCTTC
CASSPSGGDRGYTF
>TRBD1|TRBV7-2|TRBJ1-1|-
TGTGCCAGCAGCCAACAGGGGAACGTCGGCACTGAAGCTTTCTTT
CASSQQGNVGTEAFF
>-|TRBV3-1/TRBV3-2|TRBJ2-1|-
TGTGCCAGCAGCCAAAAACTAGGCTGGAATGAGCAGTTCTTC
CASSQKLGWNEQFF
>TRBD1|TRBV6-5|TRBJ2-7|-
TGTGCCAGCAAGACAGGGGGCCCCTACGAGCAGTACTTC
CASKTGGPYEQYF
>-|TRBV19|TRBJ2-1|-
TGTGCCAGTAGTATTAGGTCAACTAGCTCCTACAATGAGCAGTTCTTC
CASSIRSTSSYNEQFF
>-|TRBV2|TRBJ1-5|-
TGTGCCAGCAGTGCTCGGACAGTGGGCGGTCAGCCCCAGCATTTT
CASSARTVGGQPQHF
>-|TRBV28|TRBJ1-2|-
TGTGCCAGCAGTTTAGGGGGGTATGGCTACACCTTC
CASSLGGYGYTF
>TRBD1|TRBV29-1|TRBJ1-1|-
TGCAGCGTTTCCGGACAGGGTCCTGAAGCTTTCTTT
CSVSGQGPEAFF
>TRBD1|TRBV6-5|TRBJ2-7|few
TGTGCCAGCAGGACCGGGACAGGGGGTGTAGGAGAGCAGTACTTC
CASRTGTGGVGEQYF
>-|TRBV3-1/TRBV3-2|TRBJ1-1|-
TGTGCCAGCAGCTTCCAGGTCAGGAACACTGAAGCTTTCTTT
CASSFQVRNTEAFF
>-|TRBV28|TRBJ2-1|-
TGTGCCAGCAGTTCCCGAGAGCGCACGTACAATGAGCAGTTCTTC
CASSSRERTYNEQFF
>TRBD2|TRBV28|TRBJ2-7|-
TGTGCCAGCAGTTTATATGGGGGAGGGCCTGACGAGCAGTACTTC
CASSLYGGGPDEQYF
>-|TRBV19|TRBJ2-1|-
TGTGCCAGTAGGCGGTGGGGCGAATCTTACAATGAGCAGTTCTTC
CASRRWGESYNEQFF
>TRBD1|TRBV5-4|TRBJ2-1|-
TGTGCCAGCAGCCTACAGGGGAACAATGAGCAGTTCTTC
CASSLQGNNEQFF
>TRBD1|TRBV5-1|TRBJ1-2|-
TGCGCCAGCAGCCCCTCTGGCAGGGGGCCTCGTGGCTACACCTTC
CASSPSGRGPRGYTF
>TRBD2|TRBV7-2|TRBJ2-3|-
TGTGCCAGCAGCCCAGGACTAGCGAGACGCACAGATACGCAGTATTTT
CASSPGLARRTDTQYF
>-|TRBV3-1/TRBV3-2|TRBJ2-5|-
TGTGCCAGCAGCAACACATTCCAAGAGACCCAGTACTTC
CASSNTFQETQYF
>TRBD2|TRBV5-4|TRBJ2-3|-
TGTGCCAGCAGCTTGCTAGCGGGAGGGAGGGCAGATACGCAGTATTTT
CASSLLAGGRADTQYF
>TRBD2|TRBV19|TRBJ2-1|-
TGTGCCAGTAGGACTAGCGGGAGTTTCTACAATGAGCAGTTCTTC
CASRTSGSFYNEQFF
>-|TRBV12-5|TRBJ2-7|-
TGTGCTAGTGGTTTCGGACAGCCGCGGAACGAGCAGTACTTC
CASGFGQPRNEQYF
>-|TRBV6-6|TRBJ1-1|-
TGTGCCAGCAGTTATCGTGAGGGCGCTTTCTTT
CASSYREGAFF
>TRBD1|TRBV5-1|TRBJ2-5|-
TGCGCCAGCAGCCTATCCCGTCCGGGACAGCTCCAAGAGACCCAGTACTTC
CASSLSRPGQLQETQYF
>-|TRBV29-1|TRBJ2-1|-
TGCAGCGTTTTTGGCGGAAGCTCCTACAATGAGCAGTTCTTC
CSVFGGSSYNEQFF
>TRBD1|TRBV7-8|TRBJ1-5|few
TGTGCCAGCAGCTCCTCCGACAGGGGGCTCCGTCAGCCCCAGCATTTT
CASSSSDRGLRQPQHF
>-|TRBV7-9|TRBJ1-2|-
TGTGCCAGCAGCTTCGGGGGGAAGAAGGCTAACTATGGCTACACCTTC
CASSFGGKKANYGYTF
>TRBD1|TRBV5-1|TRBJ2-3|-
TGCGCCAGCAGCTTGGGGGACAGGTTAACAGATACGCAGTATTTT
CASSLGDRLTDTQYF
>-|TRBV5-1|TRBJ2-5|-
TGCGCCAGCAGCCCAGGGGCTATCCAACCCAAAGAGACCCAGTACTTC
CASSPGAIQPKETQYF
>TRBD1|TRBV2|TRBJ1-5|-
TGTGCCAGCACCGAGGACAGGGTCCCTAATCAGCCCCAGCATTTT
CASTEDRVPNQPQHF
>TRBD2|TRBV5-5|TRBJ2-3|-
TGTGCCAGCAGCTTGAGACTAGCGGGAGGGAAGGATACGCAGTATTTT
CASSLRLAGGKDTQYF
>-|TRBV3-1/TRBV3-2|TRBJ2-7|-
TGTGCCAGCAGCCCCCGTGGGCCACTCGGCGAGCAGTACTTC
CASSPRGPLGEQYF
>TRBD1|TRBV5-1|TRBJ1-4|-
TGCGCCAGCAGCTTCGAAGGGGGCAGGGAAAAACTGTTTTTT
CASSFEGGREKLFF
>TRBD1|TRBV3-1/TRBV3-2|TRBJ2-1|-
TGTGCCAGCAGCCAAGATCCGGACAGGAACAATGAGCAGTTCTTC
CASSQDPDRNNEQFF
>-|TRBV6-5|TRBJ2-7|-
TGTGCCAGCAGGGGGGGACCGGGCGAGCAGTACTTC
CASRGGPGEQYF
>TRBD2|TRBV7-3|TRBJ2-1|-
TGTGCCAGCAGCCTCCTTAGCGGGAGATCGGGGAATGAGCAGTTCTTC
CASSLLSGRSGNEQFF
>TRBD2|TRBV10-1|TRBJ2-1|-
TGCGCCAGCAGTGATCGGACTAGCGCTTCCTACAATGAGCAGTTCTTC
CASSDRTSASYNEQFF
>TRBD1|TRBV7-2|TRBJ2-7|-
TGTGCCAGCAGCTTATCCAGGGGGCCCTACGAGCAGTACTTC
CASSLSRGPYEQYF
>TRBD1|TRBV6-2/TRBV6-3|TRBJ1-5|once
TGTGCCAGCAGTTACTCGATCGGGGACAGGGGAATTTGGGGCAATCAGCCCCAGCATTTT
CASSYSIGDRGIWGNQPQHF
>-|TRBV30|TRBJ1-3|-
TGTGCCTGGAGTGTACCGGGATCTGGAAACACCATATATTTT
CAWSVPGSGNTIYF
>-|TRBV11-2|TRBJ1-6|-
TGTGCCAGCAGCTTTCATGACAGCCAAAATTCACCCCTCCACTTT
CASSFHDSQNSPLHF
>-|TRBV30|TRBJ2-7|few
TGTGCCTGGATGGGGAGCTCCTACGAGCAGTACTTC
CAWMGSSYEQYF
>TRBD2|TRBV9|TRBJ2-3|-
TGTGCCAGCAGCCAAAGTGGAGCGGGGTACACAGATACGCAGTATTTT
CASSQSGAGYTDTQYF